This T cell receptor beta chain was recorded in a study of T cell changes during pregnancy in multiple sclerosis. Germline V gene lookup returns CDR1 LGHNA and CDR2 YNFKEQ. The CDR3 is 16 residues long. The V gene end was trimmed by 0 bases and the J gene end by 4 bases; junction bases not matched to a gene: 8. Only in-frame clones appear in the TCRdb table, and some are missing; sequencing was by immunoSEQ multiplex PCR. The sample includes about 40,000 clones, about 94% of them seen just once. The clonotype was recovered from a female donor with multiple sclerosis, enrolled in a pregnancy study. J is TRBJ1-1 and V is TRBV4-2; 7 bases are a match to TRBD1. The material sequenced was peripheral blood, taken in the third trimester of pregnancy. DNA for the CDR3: TGTGCCAGCAGCCAAGAAGGTAAGGGGGCAATCACTGAAGCTTTCTTT. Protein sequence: CASSQEGKGAITEAFF.